A single T cell receptor beta chain is shown here with its context. The data were obtained in a study of T cell changes during pregnancy in multiple sclerosis. TCRdb keeps only in-frame clones here, not all; method: immunoSEQ multiplex PCR. The profile shows about 59,000 clones, 94% of them singletons. V was pared by 5 bases and J by 1 base, with 8 bases between. The CDR3 sequence is 12 residues long. Germline loops: CDR1 SQVTM, CDR2 ANQGSEA. The V and J genes are TRBV29-1 and TRBJ1-1; D gene ambiguous. The specimen was CD8+ T cells from peripheral blood mononuclear cells, collected after pregnancy. This TCR was sampled from a female donor with multiple sclerosis, enrolled in a pregnancy study. CDR3 bases: TGCAGCGTTCGGAGAGCGAACACTGAAGCTTTCTTT. Protein product: CSVRRANTEAFF.